The clone carrying this T cell receptor beta chain was observed a few times. Its antigen remains unknown. This entry belongs to a study of T-cell reconstitution after alpha-beta-depleted transplantation in children. Points from the study as a whole: At the one-year point after transplant, T-cell counts and TCRbeta diversity were found to come mostly from T cells that had been newly produced. At around two months after transplant, the alpha-beta T cells were reportedly derived from several hundred expanded clones that came from non-depleted graft cells. For some patients, TCRbeta diversity was high at day 60 because of recipient T cells and thymic progenitors that survived.

During its preparation, the TCRbeta library received unique molecular identifiers. TCRdb used MiXCR to reprocess the PCR reads, holding one entry per CDR3 protein. The sample includes about 980,000 distinct CDR3 sequences, about 30% seen only once; the top ten take roughly 30%. CDR3 length equals 17 residues. The TCR originated in a boy younger than two who had a stem cell transplant for SCID, so the T cells may come from the graft donor. The J gene is TRBJ2-5, the V gene TRBV21-1; the table calls TRBD2, which could not be checked here. TRBV21-1 is labeled a pseudogene. The sample consisted of PBMCs, mostly from graft donor cells, taken 360 days after TCRalphabeta/CD19-depleted stem cell transplant. As DNA, the CDR3 is TGTGCCAGCAGCAAAGTGGGTTTGCGGGGGTGCCAAGAGACCCAGTACTTC. The encoded protein is CASSKVGLRGCQETQYF.